Given below is one TCR beta chain in context. The antigen remains unidentified. The V and J ends lost 1 base and 4 bases respectively, with 11 bases between them. The CDR3 spans 15 residues. These data originate in a study of T-cell memory formation after mild COVID-19. Study-level points and caveats: The pre-infection memory compartment contained some responding clones, suggesting cross-reactive memory joined. CD4+ contracting clones were mainly CM and EM; CD8+ ones, EMRA.

5'RACE with constant-segment primers yielded barcoded, UMI-tagged TCR alpha and TCR beta cDNA libraries. From the 5' RACE reads, TCRdb called clonotypes with MiXCR, one entry per CDR3 protein. The sample contains some 330,000 distinct CDR3 sequences, approximately 21% of which appear only once. The material sequenced was PBMCs or a T cell subset sorted from them (not recorded which). The chain uses TRBV12-3 or TRBV12-4 and TRBJ1-5, with D possibly TRBD1 on 6 matching bases. The TCR originated in an adult woman who had mild COVID-19 (a few samples of this study predate the infection). Cell type and time point are not known. The chain's CDR3 is CASSLGGHLNQPQHF. CDR3 in DNA: TGTGCCAGCAGTTTAGGGGGACATCTGAATCAGCCCCAGCATTTT.